Below are 11 T cell receptor beta chains sequenced from a single sample in a study of T cell repertoires in cytomegalovirus infection. Their recognized antigens are unknown. Each CDR3 protein is one row after TCRdb ran MiXCR on the reads. The table lists fewer than 150,000 distinct CDR3 sequences, about 30% of them singletons. The sample here was CD8+ T cells from cultured PBMCs, taken from culture after CMV antigen stimulation. Source of these receptors: a human donor in good health (CMV status not recorded). Some clones in this sample may be carry-over from other donors' samples.

In this sample, this clonotype turned up a few times. The chain's CDR3 is CASRRLVGTQSYNEQFF. CDR3 in DNA: TGTGCCAGCAGGAGGCTTGTGGGGACGCAATCCTACAATGAGCAGTTCTTC. The chain employs TRBV6-1 and TRBJ2-1; D assignment may be TRBD1 or TRBD2 (5 bases each). The CDR3 totals 17 residues. V shed 6 bases and J shed 1 base, with 19 bases lying between them. The V gene's germline CDR1 is MNHNS and CDR2 SASEGT.

This clonotype was observed a single time. The chain is built from TRBV11-2 and TRBJ2-3; the match to TRBD2 covers 12 bases. The J segment lost 8 bases and the V segment lost 5 bases, leaving 5 bases of the junction unmatched. The CDR3 has 14 residues. Germline values: CDR1 SGHAT, CDR2 FQNNGV. DNA of the CDR3: TGTGCCAGCAGCCCTAGCGGGGGGGCCGGTACGCAGTATTTT. It translates to CASSPSGGAGTQYF.

This clonotype was picked up a small number of times. The CDR3, as DNA: TGTGCCAGCAGGGGTACAGTGTTCTATGGCTACACCTTC. Translating it yields CASRGTVFYGYTF. The chain employs TRBV12-3 or TRBV12-4 and TRBJ1-2; D is ambiguous. Deletions cut 6 bases from V and 4 bases from J, with 12 bases between. The CDR3 loop spans 13 amino acids.

The J gene is TRBJ1-2, the V gene TRBV7-9; possible D gene TRBD1, 6 bases. The V end was cut by 5 bases, the J end by 10 bases, with 11 bases between. CDR3 length: 11 amino acids. Germline assignment: CDR1 SEHNR and CDR2 FQNEAQ (reference sequence). CDR3 in amino acids: CASSRDIDYTF. The CDR3 coding sequence is TGTGCCAGCAGCCGGGACATCGACTACACCTTC.

This rearrangement joins TRBV7-6 to TRBJ2-7; either TRBD1 or TRBD2 may fit D (5 bases each). This CDR3 is 15 amino acids long. The germline V gene encodes CDR1 SGHVS and CDR2 FNYEAQ. V dropped 6 bases and J dropped 1 base, with 16 bases sitting between them. This chain's CDR3 is CASRAGTEPSYEQYF. The CDR3 DNA sequence: TGTGCCAGCAGGGCCGGGACGGAGCCGTCCTACGAGCAGTACTTC.

This clonotype was counted between two and nine times. CDR3 DNA: TGTGCCAGCAGTCAACAGGGTAGGACTGAAGCTTTCTTT. As protein: CASSQQGRTEAFF. The J gene is TRBJ1-1, the V gene TRBV27; a weak D match, TRBD1 (6 bases). Germline lookup yields CDR1 MNHEY and CDR2 SMNVEV (reference sequence). The CDR3 runs to 13 residues. The V end lost 5 bases, the J end lost 5 bases, and 12 bases lay between the germline ends.

This clonotype has just a few counts. The V call is TRBV14, the J call TRBJ2-1; no definite D call. Germline-derived CDR1 and CDR2 are SGHDN and FVKESK. Trimming removed 4 bases at V and 8 bases at J, with 15 bases between. This CDR3 region has 14 residues. The chain's CDR3 is CASSLLYVSHEQFF. The CDR3 coding sequence is TGTGCCAGCAGCCTGCTGTACGTTTCCCATGAGCAGTTCTTC.

The chain couples TRBV9 to TRBJ1-4; D is uncertain. CDR1 and CDR2 from the germline V gene are SGDLS and YYNGEE. This CDR3 has 13 residues. The V end was cut by 3 bases, the J end by 7 bases, with 10 bases between. CDR3 sequence (DNA): TGTGCCAGCAGCGGGGCTGGGAGTGAAAAACTGTTTTTT. The encoded protein is CASSGAGSEKLFF. Together with reference TRBV9 and TRBJ1-4, the CDR3 gives the full variable domain: DSGVTQTPKHLITATGQRVTLRCSPRSGDLSVYWYQQSLDQGLQFLIQYYNGEERAKGNILERFSAQQFPDLHSELNLSSLELGDSALYFCASSGAGSEKLFFGSGTQLSVL.

The chain uses TRBV6-5 and TRBJ1-5; 9 nucleotides align to TRBD1. CDR1 MNHEY and CDR2 SVGAGI come from the germline V gene. V lost 6 bases and J lost 1; bases outside the gene matches: 4. CDR3 length: 15 residues. CDR3 sequence reads: CASREGQGSNQPQHF. As DNA, the CDR3 is TGTGCCAGCAGAGAGGGACAGGGAAGCAATCAGCCCCAGCATTTT.

This clonotype was picked up many times. The gene calls are TRBV18 and TRBJ2-5; TRBD1 aligns across 8 bases. The CDR3 is 14 residues long. V shed 6 bases and J 1 base; nucleotides not matched to a gene: 4. Germline CDR1 reads KGHSH; CDR2 reads LQKENI. CDR3 sequence (DNA): TGTGCCAGCTCGCGCGACAGGGGCCAAGAGACCCAGTACTTC. This codes for CASSRDRGQETQYF. The entire variable domain, with the rest obtained from reference TRBV18 and TRBJ2-5, is as follows: NAGVMQNPRHLVRRRGQEARLRCSPMKGHSHVYWYRQLPEEGLKFMVYLQKENIIDESGMPKERFSAEFPKEGPSILRIQQVVRGDSAAYFCASSRDRGQETQYFGPGTRLLVL.

The chain combines TRBV2 with TRBJ1-3; D is perhaps TRBD1 (6 bases). Trimming shortened V by 7 bases and J by 0 bases, and 16 bases separated the two germline ends. This CDR3 is 16 amino acids long. CDR1 is SNHLY and CDR2 is FYNNEI in the germline V gene. DNA of the CDR3: TGTGCCAGCATTGGGGACAACGCGTTCTCTGGAAACACCATATATTTT. It codes for CASIGDNAFSGNTIYF.